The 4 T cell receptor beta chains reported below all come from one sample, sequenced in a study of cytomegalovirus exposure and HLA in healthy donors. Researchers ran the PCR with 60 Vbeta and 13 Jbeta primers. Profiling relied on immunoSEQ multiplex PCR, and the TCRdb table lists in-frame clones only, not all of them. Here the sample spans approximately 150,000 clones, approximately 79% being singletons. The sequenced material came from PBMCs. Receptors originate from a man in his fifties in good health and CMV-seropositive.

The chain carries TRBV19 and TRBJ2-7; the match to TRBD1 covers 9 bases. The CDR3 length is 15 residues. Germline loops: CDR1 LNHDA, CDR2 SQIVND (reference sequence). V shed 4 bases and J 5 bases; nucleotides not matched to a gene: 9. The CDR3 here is CASSNYNRGHHEQYF. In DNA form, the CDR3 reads TGTGCCAGTAGTAACTACAACAGGGGGCATCACGAGCAGTACTTC. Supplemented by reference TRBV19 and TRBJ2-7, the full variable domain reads DGGITQSPKYLFRKEGQNVTLSCEQNLNHDAMYWYRQDPGQGLRLIYYSQIVNDFQKGDIAEGYSVSREKKESFPLTVTSAQKNPTAFYLCASSNYNRGHHEQYFGPGTRLTVT.

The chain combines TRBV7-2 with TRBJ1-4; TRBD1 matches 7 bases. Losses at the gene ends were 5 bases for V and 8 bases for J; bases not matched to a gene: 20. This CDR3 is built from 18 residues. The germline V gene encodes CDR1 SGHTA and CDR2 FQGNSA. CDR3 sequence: CASSRKTTLGTAIEKLFF. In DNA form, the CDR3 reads TGTGCCAGCAGCCGCAAGACGACTCTCGGGACAGCGATCGAAAAACTGTTTTTT. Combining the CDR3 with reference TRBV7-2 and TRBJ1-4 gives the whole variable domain GAGVSQSPSNKVTEKGKDVELRCDPISGHTALYWYRQSLGQGLEFLIYFQGNSAPDKSGLPSDRFSAERTGGSVSTLTIQRTQQEDSAVYLCASSRKTTLGTAIEKLFFGSGTQLSVL.

The CDR3 sequence: CASGLVIQGIDEQFF. CDR3 coding DNA: TGTGCTAGTGGTTTGGTAATACAGGGGATCGATGAGCAGTTCTTC. The chain employs TRBV12-5 and TRBJ2-1, with 7 bases matching TRBD1. CDR1 is LGHNT and CDR2 is FRNRAP in the germline V gene. The CDR3 has 15 amino acids. The V and J ends lost 0 bases and 8 bases, in that order; junction bases with no gene match: 7.

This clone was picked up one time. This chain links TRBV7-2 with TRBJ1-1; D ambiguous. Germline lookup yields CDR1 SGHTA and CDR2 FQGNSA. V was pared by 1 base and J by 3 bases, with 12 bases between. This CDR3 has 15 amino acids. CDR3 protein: CASSLGPAGYTEAFF. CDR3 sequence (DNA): TGTGCCAGCAGCTTAGGCCCAGCAGGTTACACTGAAGCTTTCTTT.